The 30 T cell receptor beta chains listed next were all sequenced from one sample in a study of T cells in Graves' hyperthyroidism and ophthalmopathy. The investigators amplified TCR beta CDR3 regions from RNA transcripts. Researchers ran a first-round RT-PCR on the TCR CDR3 using the HTBI primer set. One entry per CDR3 protein results from TCRdb running MiXCR on the multiplex PCR reads. The profile covers almost 600,000 distinct CDR3 sequences, with 14% appearing a single time and 5.5% to 7.5% taken by the ten largest. Sample: blood. These receptors originate from a woman aged 25 to 39 with Graves' hyperthyroidism that later progressed to Graves' ophthalmopathy.

CDR3 nucleotide sequence: TGTGCCAGCAGCTCGACAGGGAAGACTAGCGGTAAATCCTACGAGCAGTACTTC. It is translated as CASSSTGKTSGKSYEQYF. The chain joins TRBV7-9 to TRBJ2-7; 9 positions agree with TRBD2. With 4 bases clipped from V and 1 base from J, the junction kept 14 bases outside the gene matches. Germline values: CDR1 SEHNR, CDR2 FQNEAQ (reference sequence). This CDR3 is 18 amino acids long.

This clonotype was seen ten or more times. This sequence joins TRBV11-1 and TRBJ2-1; perhaps TRBD2 as D (6 bases). The CDR3 totals 15 residues. The germline CDR1 and CDR2 sequences are SGHAT and FQDESV (reference sequence). The germline V and J ends were trimmed by 5 bases and 2 bases, with 13 bases remaining between them. CDR3 sequence: CASSLRRAAYNEQFF. The CDR3 nucleotides are TGTGCCAGCAGCCTGCGGAGGGCCGCCTACAATGAGCAGTTCTTC.

This clonotype was counted ten times or more. The rearrangement uses TRBV10-3 and TRBJ1-5; D ambiguous. The germline V gene has CDR1 ENHRY and CDR2 SYGVKD. V was clipped by 0 bases and J by 0 bases, with 9 bases between them. This CDR3 spans 16 amino acids. For the CDR3, the DNA is TGTGCCATCAGTGAGTCCAACAGTAATAGCAATCAGCCCCAGCATTTT. Translated: CAISESNSNSNQPQHF.

This clonotype appeared a single time. This may be a read error, as it is one base from a much larger clone. The rearrangement joins TRBV6-5 to TRBJ2-2, with D perhaps TRBD2 (5 bases). Germline values: CDR1 MNHEY, CDR2 SVGAGI. The CDR3 extends over 11 amino acids. The CDR3 loop is CASSSQWELLF. CDR3 sequence (DNA): TGTGCCAGCAGTTCCCAGTGGGAGCTGCTTTTT.

Concerning this clonotype itself: An end of the junction differs from the germline gene, which may be a read error. This sequence joins TRBV18 and TRBJ2-7, with no clear D. The CDR3 sequence is 15 residues long. From germline, CDR1 is KGHSH and CDR2 LQKENI. CDR3 coding DNA: TGTGCCAGCTCACCAGAGGCGGACCCCGCCTACGAGCAGCACTTC. This gives the protein CASSPEADPAYEQHF. The variable domain in full, with the rest retrieved from reference TRBV18 and TRBJ2-7, is NAGVMQNPRHLVRRRGQEARLRCSPMKGHSHVYWYRQLPEEGLKFMVYLQKENIIDESGMPKERFSAEFPKEGPSILRIQQVVRGDSAAYFCASSPEADPAYEQHFGPGTRLTVT.

This clonotype was picked up a small number of times. The chain is built from TRBV20-1 and TRBJ2-1; tentative D call: TRBD2 (5 bases). The CDR3 is made up of 12 amino acids. Germline loops: CDR1 DFQATT, CDR2 SNEGSKA (reference sequence). V lost 1 base to trimming and J lost 8 bases, with 9 bases between them. CDR3 coding DNA: TGCAGTGCTAGAGGTTTCGGGGATGAGCAGTTCTTC. As protein: CSARGFGDEQFF.

This clonotype was counted between two and nine times. This chain links TRBV2 with TRBJ1-2; D uncertain. Germline V gene sequence: CDR1 SNHLY, CDR2 FYNNEI. The V and J ends lost 4 bases and 8 bases respectively, with 20 bases between them. The CDR3 is made up of 15 amino acids. CDR3 nucleotides: TGTGCCAGCAGTGCCCCCCCGATCGAAGTTGGGGGCTACACCTTC. Translation gives CASSAPPIEVGGYTF.

This clonotype was observed at least ten times. The rearrangement uses TRBV6-2 or TRBV6-3 and TRBJ2-7; unclear D gene. The CDR3 sequence is 10 residues long. Germline CDR1 is MNHEY and CDR2 is SVGEGT. Trimming took off 7 bases at V and 4 bases at J, with 5 bases between the two ends. The CDR3 region is CASNQYEQYF. CDR3 coding DNA: TGTGCCAGCAACCAATACGAGCAGTACTTC.

The sample holds one count of this clonotype. The rearrangement uses TRBV20-1 and TRBJ2-7, with 12 bases fitting TRBD2. The V gene's germline CDR1 is DFQATT and CDR2 SNEGSKA (reference sequence). CDR3 length equals 13 residues. V was clipped by 3 bases and J by 5 bases; unmatched bases: 2. CDR3 in amino acids: CSARTSGSNEQYF. DNA for the CDR3: TGCAGTGCTAGGACTAGCGGGAGCAACGAGCAGTACTTC.

This clonotype has a count of ten or more. The chain uses TRBV11-3 and TRBJ2-7, with 8 bases aligning to TRBD1. The CDR3 runs 17 residues. Germline CDR1 and CDR2: SGHNT and YENEEA. V trimming: 1 base; J trimming: 3 bases; junction bases outside the gene matches: 11. CDR3 protein: CASSLGDSLDRDYEQYF. The CDR3, as DNA: TGTGCCAGCAGCTTAGGAGATTCGTTGGACAGGGACTACGAGCAGTACTTC. The whole variable domain, filled in from reference TRBV11-3 and TRBJ2-7, reads EAGVVQSPRYKIIEKKQPVAFWCNPISGHNTLYWYLQNLGQGPELLIRYENEEAVDDSQLPKDRFSAERLKGVDSTLKIQPAELGDSAVYLCASSLGDSLDRDYEQYFGPGTRLTVT.

This clonotype occurred many times. The chain uses TRBV28 and TRBJ1-2, with a tentative D call TRBD1 (5 bases). Trimming removed 7 bases from V and 4 bases from J, with 10 bases in between. The CDR3 runs 12 residues. Germline V gene lookup returns CDR1 MDHEN and CDR2 SYDVKM. The CDR3 region is CASTSGTYGYTF. In DNA form, the CDR3 reads TGTGCCAGCACCTCAGGGACCTATGGCTACACCTTC.

V usage is TRBV9 and J usage is TRBJ1-2; the D gene is possibly TRBD1 (5 bases). Germline V gene sequence: CDR1 SGDLS, CDR2 YYNGEE. V was clipped by 4 bases and J by 4 bases, with 11 bases between them. The length of the CDR3 is 13 residues. CDR3 in DNA: TGTGCCAGCAGCTCAGGGTTCGGCTATGGCTACACCTTC. Residues: CASSSGFGYGYTF. The entire variable domain, with the rest obtained from reference TRBV9 and TRBJ1-2, is as follows: DSGVTQTPKHLITATGQRVTLRCSPRSGDLSVYWYQQSLDQGLQFLIQYYNGEERAKGNILERFSAQQFPDLHSELNLSSLELGDSALYFCASSSGFGYGYTFGSGTRLTVV.

This clonotype was observed at least ten times. J is TRBJ2-1 and V is TRBV24-1, with 7 bases matching TRBD2. Germline V CDR1 and CDR2: KGHDR, SFDVKD. This CDR3 has 16 amino acids. Trimming removed 3 bases from V and 5 bases from J; junction bases left unmatched: 9. CDR3 sequence: CATSDPLGEGHNEQFF. The CDR3 coding sequence is TGTGCCACCAGTGATCCCTTAGGGGAGGGCCACAATGAGCAGTTCTTC.

The J gene is TRBJ2-3, the V gene TRBV24-1; tentative D call: TRBD2 (6 bases). This CDR3 region has 15 residues. Trimming left V 4 bases short and J 3 bases short, with 13 bases between. Germline CDR1 and CDR2: KGHDR and SFDVKD. The CDR3 region has the DNA TGTGCCACCAGTGACGAGGGGAGGACAACAGATACGCAGTATTTT. Protein: CATSDEGRTTDTQYF.

This clonotype was recorded many times. J is TRBJ1-4 and V is TRBV28; D is uncertain. This CDR3 comprises 15 residues. Trimming shortened V by 4 bases and J by 5 bases, and 14 bases separated the two germline ends. Looked up from germline, CDR1 is MDHEN and CDR2 is SYDVKM. CDR3 in DNA: TGTGCCAGCAGTTCCCTACGGGGAGGGAATGAAAAACTGTTTTTT. Protein sequence: CASSSLRGGNEKLFF.

Ten or more counts support this clonotype. The gene calls are TRBV7-9 and TRBJ2-7; 8 bases map to TRBD1. CDR3 length equals 14 residues. The germline V gene has CDR1 SEHNR and CDR2 FQNEAQ (reference sequence). V shed 8 bases and J 2 bases; nucleotides not matched to a gene: 8. CDR3 sequence reads: CASDTGGTPYEQYF. The CDR3 DNA reads TGTGCCAGCGATACAGGGGGGACTCCCTACGAGCAGTACTTC.

This clonotype was seen a handful of times. A read error may explain this, as a much larger clone is one base away. CDR3 nucleotide sequence: TGTGCCTGGGGGAGGTTTTCCTACAATGAGCAGTTCTTC. Residues: CAWGRFSYNEQFF. The V gene is TRBV30, the J gene TRBJ2-1; tentatively, D is TRBD2 (6 bases). The CDR3 sequence is 13 residues long. Trimming removed 5 bases from V and 1 base from J, with 9 bases in between. Germline CDR1 reads GTSNPN; CDR2 reads SVGIG (reference sequence).

This clonotype was found many times. This rearrangement joins TRBV11-2 to TRBJ2-1; perhaps TRBD2 as D (6 bases). The CDR3 runs to 13 residues. Per germline, CDR1 SGHAT and CDR2 FQNNGV. The V end lost 5 bases, the J end lost 10 bases, and 15 bases lay between the germline ends. CDR3 coding DNA: TGTGCCAGCAGCCCCACGTTGGAGGGAGAGCAGTTCTTC. Translating it yields CASSPTLEGEQFF.

V usage is TRBV6-1 and J usage is TRBJ2-1; 7 nucleotides align to TRBD2. CDR1 and CDR2 from the germline V gene are MNHNS and SASEGT. The V and J ends lost 1 base and 3 bases, in that order; junction bases with no gene match: 3. The CDR3 has 15 amino acids. The CDR3: CASSEGTRNYNEQFF. As DNA, the CDR3 is TGTGCCAGCAGTGAAGGGACTAGAAACTACAATGAGCAGTTCTTC.

This chain connects TRBV19 to TRBJ1-1; tentative D call: TRBD1 (6 bases). CDR3 length: 13 amino acids. Germline-derived CDR1 and CDR2 are LNHDA and SQIVND (reference sequence). V was cut by 10 bases and J by 2 bases, with 14 bases left in between. The DNA of the CDR3 is TGTGCCACCCGACAGGTTGTAAACACTGAAGCTTTCTTT. Translating it yields CATRQVVNTEAFF.

The sample holds many counts of this clonotype. The chain uses TRBV2 and TRBJ2-1, with D possibly being TRBD2 (7 bases). Germline V gives CDR1 SNHLY, CDR2 FYNNEI. V was shortened by 4 bases and J by 8 bases, with 18 bases between the two germline ends. This CDR3 has 15 residues. CDR3 coding DNA: TGTGCCAGCAGTGTAGGGGGGAGGGCCTTGGATGAGCAGTTCTTC. The encoded protein is CASSVGGRALDEQFF.

The chain carries TRBV29-1 and TRBJ2-7; D ambiguous. The ends were cut back, 6 bases at V and 6 bases at J, with 24 bases in the middle. There are 15 residues in the CDR3. Germline V gives CDR1 SQVTM, CDR2 ANQGSEA. The CDR3 loop reads CSVLPTFTLSGEQYF. CDR3 DNA: TGCAGCGTCCTCCCAACCTTCACCCTTTCCGGCGAGCAGTACTTC.

This clonotype occurred many times. The rearrangement uses TRBV20-1 and TRBJ2-1, with 10 bases matching TRBD2. In germline, CDR1 is DFQATT, CDR2 SNEGSKA (reference sequence). The CDR3 is made up of 16 amino acids. V lost 3 bases and J lost 0; bases outside the gene matches: 5. In DNA, the CDR3 is TGCAGTGCTAGTCACGGGACTAGCGTCTCCTACAATGAGCAGTTCTTC. Amino acids: CSASHGTSVSYNEQFF.

This clonotype appeared a few times. The chain employs TRBV11-2 and TRBJ2-7; 7 nucleotides align to TRBD2. The CDR3 is 12 amino acids. Germline V gives CDR1 SGHAT, CDR2 FQNNGV. J gave up 3 bases and V 6 bases, and 2 bases lay outside the gene matches. CDR3 nucleotide sequence: TGTGCCAGCAGGGGGGGGTACTACGAGCAGTACTTC. Translation gives CASRGGYYEQYF.

This clonotype was counted ten times or more. The chain recombines TRBV27 with TRBJ2-5; the D call may be TRBD1 or TRBD2 (5 bases each). CDR3 length: 14 residues. V lost 5 bases and J lost 1, with 11 bases in between. CDR1 and CDR2 from the germline V gene are MNHEY and SMNVEV (reference sequence). The CDR3 sequence: CASSPWGFQETQYF. Written as DNA, the CDR3 is TGTGCCAGCAGTCCTTGGGGGTTCCAAGAGACCCAGTACTTC.

This clonotype has just a few counts. This chain uses TRBV10-2 with TRBJ2-7; 7 positions match TRBD2. V lost 9 bases, J lost 6 bases, and 8 bases stayed unmatched. Germline-derived CDR1 and CDR2 are WSHSY and SAAADI. The CDR3 spans 12 residues. The CDR3 sequence: CASSFREGEQYF. The CDR3 DNA sequence: TGCGCCAGTAGTTTCAGGGAGGGCGAGCAGTACTTC.

This chain links TRBV27 with TRBJ1-2; D is perhaps TRBD1 (5 bases). This CDR3 is 13 amino acids long. Germline CDR1 MNHEY, CDR2 SMNVEV (reference sequence). Between the trimmed V and J ends, which lost 3 bases and 8 bases, there was a span of 13 bases. CDR3 protein: CASSLAYGDGYTF. In DNA form, the CDR3 reads TGTGCCAGCAGTTTGGCATATGGGGACGGCTACACCTTC.

The gene calls are TRBV20-1 and TRBJ2-1; 8 bases line up with TRBD2. This CDR3 comprises 15 residues. Trimming took 1 base from V and 5 from J; bases not matched to a gene: 7. The V gene's germline CDR1 is DFQATT and CDR2 SNEGSKA (reference sequence). CDR3 amino acids: CSARGLIAGHNEQFF. In nucleotides, the CDR3 is TGCAGTGCTAGAGGCCTCATAGCGGGGCACAATGAGCAGTTCTTC.

This clonotype was seen ten or more times. The rearrangement uses TRBV2 and TRBJ2-3; no clear D. CDR1 and CDR2 from the germline V gene are SNHLY and FYNNEI. CDR3 length: 13 residues. V lost 5 bases and J 4 bases, leaving 10 bases between the germline ends. CDR3 DNA sequence: TGTGCCAGCAGTTTGGCCGGACCAGATACGCAGTATTTT. Its translation is CASSLAGPDTQYF.

In this sample, this clonotype turned up many times. The chain employs TRBV12-3 or TRBV12-4 and TRBJ1-1; 8 bases fit TRBD1. CDR3 length equals 15 residues. Germline trimming cut 5 bases from V and 5 bases from J; bases unmatched to any gene: 10. CDR3 residues: CASSPNRGAGTEAFF. The CDR3 region has the DNA TGTGCCAGCAGTCCAAACAGGGGGGCTGGGACTGAAGCTTTCTTT.